The rows below give T cell receptor beta chains drawn from one sample of a study of blood T cell repertoires in COVID-19. Sequenced by immunoSEQ multiplex PCR; TCRdb stores in-frame clones only, minus some. This sample carries about 62,000 clones, around 91% of them seen once, and the ten largest clones take 15% to 20%. Material for sequencing was peripheral blood. The receptors shown here come from a woman aged 55-70 years with COVID-19, enrolled during active disease. Both conserved end residues are part of each CDR3. D genes are given only for firm matches. Part of the rows lack a size; the others show once, few, many or a class for expanded clones.

J gene | clone size | V gene | D gene | CDR3 protein | CDR3 DNA
TRBJ2-7 | . | TRBV30 | TRBD2 | CAWSVRAGRGFGQYF | TGTGCCTGGAGTGTAAGGGCAGGGAGGGGATTTGGGCAGTACTTC
TRBJ2-2 | . | TRBV4-2 | TRBD2 | CASSQRRASGQNTGELFF | TGTGCCAGCAGCCAACGAAGGGCTAGCGGGCAGAACACCGGGGAGCTGTTTTTT
TRBJ2-3 | . | TRBV6-6 | . | CASSYSMSGDTQYF | TGTGCCAGCAGTTACTCGATGTCGGGGGATACGCAGTATTTT
TRBJ1-1 | . | TRBV10-3 | TRBD1 | CAISETGTGRGAFF | TGTGCCATCAGTGAGACCGGGACAGGGAGGGGTGCTTTCTTT
TRBJ2-7 | . | TRBV10-3 | TRBD2 | CAISDLSGSEQYF | TGTGCCATCAGTGACCTTAGCGGGAGCGAGCAGTACTTC
TRBJ2-1 | . | TRBV6-2/TRBV6-3 | TRBD2 | CASSYSGPQRDSYNEQFF | TGTGCCAGCAGCTACTCGGGCCCACAGCGGGACTCCTACAATGAGCAGTTCTTC
TRBJ1-5 | few | TRBV19 | . | CASSGGQPQHF | TGTGCCAGTAGTGGTGGCCAGCCCCAGCATTTT
TRBJ1-4 | . | TRBV11-2 | TRBD1 | CASSLVRSGTGRHEKLFF | TGTGCCAGCAGCTTAGTAAGGTCGGGGACAGGGAGGCATGAAAAACTGTTTTTT
TRBJ2-1 | . | TRBV21-1 | . | CASSIMVAGKYNEQFF | TGTGCCAGCAGCATAATGGTAGCGGGAAAATACAATGAGCAGTTCTTC
TRBJ1-3 | . | TRBV18 | . | CASSPGPAWSGNTIYF | TGTGCCAGCTCACCGGGGCCTGCCTGGTCTGGAAACACCATATATTTT
TRBJ1-3 | . | TRBV24-1 | . | CATSGGRWGLGDTIYF | TGTGCCACCAGTGGCGGGAGGTGGGGGCTTGGAGACACCATATATTTT
TRBJ2-7 | . | TRBV5-4 | TRBD2 | CASSRGAGLAGVEQYF | TGTGCCAGCAGCCGGGGGGCGGGACTAGCGGGAGTCGAGCAGTACTTC
TRBJ2-7 | . | TRBV5-5 | TRBD1 | CASSLGYRGRDEQYF | TGTGCCAGCAGCTTGGGGTACAGGGGGCGGGACGAGCAGTACTTC
TRBJ1-1 | once | TRBV6-2/TRBV6-3 | . | CASSTLARQNTEAFF | TGTGCCAGCAGTACGCTCGCAAGACAGAACACTGAAGCTTTCTTT
TRBJ2-3 | . | TRBV11-2 | TRBD2 | CASSLEGPGLLAGDRDTQYF | TGTGCCAGCAGCTTAGAGGGCCCTGGGCTACTAGCGGGGGATAGGGATACGCAGTATTTT
TRBJ1-5 | . | TRBV24-1 | . | CATSDNSNQPQHF | TGTGCCACCAGTGACAATAGCAATCAGCCCCAGCATTTT
TRBJ2-3 | . | TRBV7-2 | TRBD2 | CASRGTSGNADTQYF | TGTGCCAGCAGGGGGACTAGCGGGAACGCAGATACGCAGTATTTT
TRBJ2-7 | . | TRBV5-1 | . | CASSRDNTYEQYF | TGCGCCAGCAGCCGGGACAACACCTACGAGCAGTACTTC
TRBJ1-5 | . | TRBV28 | . | CASSLGPGNQPQHF | TGTGCCAGCAGTTTGGGCCCAGGCAATCAGCCCCAGCATTTT
TRBJ2-1 | . | TRBV27 | TRBD1 | CASSHDRASYNEQFF | TGTGCCAGCAGCCACGACAGGGCCTCCTACAATGAGCAGTTCTTC
TRBJ2-7 | few | TRBV3-1/TRBV3-2 | . | CASSQGVRSYEQYF | TGTGCCAGCAGCCAAGGGGTAAGGAGCTACGAGCAGTACTTC
TRBJ2-1 | . | TRBV11-2 | TRBD1 | CASSLSTGGNNEQFF | TGTGCCAGCAGCTTATCGACAGGGGGTAACAATGAGCAGTTCTTC
TRBJ2-5 | . | TRBV19 | . | CASSPGPYRETQYF | TGTGCCAGTAGTCCGGGTCCGTATCGAGAGACCCAGTACTTC
TRBJ1-4 | . | TRBV6-5 | . | CASSYPGEKLFF | TGTGCCAGCAGTTACCCCGGGGAAAAACTGTTTTTT
TRBJ2-4 | . | TRBV7-2 | TRBD2 | CASSSQTSGSGKNIQYF | TGTGCCAGCAGCTCGCAGACTAGCGGGTCAGGCAAAAACATTCAGTACTTC
TRBJ2-4 | . | TRBV6-2/TRBV6-3 | . | CASSYGRGGKNIQYF | TGTGCCAGCAGTTACGGTAGGGGGGGCAAAAACATTCAGTACTTC
TRBJ1-1 | . | TRBV15 | TRBD1 | CATSRHPYSGDSTEAFF | TGTGCCACCAGCCGGCACCCGTACTCTGGGGACAGTACTGAAGCTTTCTTT
TRBJ2-7 | . | TRBV27 | . | CASSEQGQGYEQYF | TGTGCCAGCAGTGAACAGGGTCAAGGCTACGAGCAGTACTTC
TRBJ1-2 | . | TRBV5-1 | . | CASSLEGLDGYTF | TGCGCCAGCAGCTTGGAGGGGTTGGATGGCTACACCTTC
TRBJ1-1 | . | TRBV29-1 | . | CSVDYNTEAFF | TGCAGCGTCGACTACAACACTGAAGCTTTCTTT
TRBJ2-6 | . | TRBV19 | . | CASSNGSSGANVLTF | TGTGCCAGTAGTAACGGGAGCTCTGGGGCCAACGTCCTGACTTTC
TRBJ1-1 | once | TRBV19 | . | CASNEGNTEAFF | TGTGCCTCCAACGAGGGGAACACTGAAGCTTTCTTT
TRBJ1-2 | . | TRBV24-1 | . | CATSDPPTGSGYTF | TGTGCCACCAGTGATCCCCCCACAGGGTCGGGCTACACCTTC
TRBJ2-1 | . | TRBV2 | TRBD2 | CASSVFGLAGYEQFF | TGTGCCAGCAGTGTTTTTGGACTAGCGGGATATGAGCAGTTCTTC
TRBJ2-3 | . | TRBV7-9 | TRBD2 | CASSDLADQNTDTQYF | TGTGCCAGCAGCGACCTAGCGGACCAAAACACAGATACGCAGTATTTT
TRBJ1-4 | . | TRBV27 | . | CASSFRRTLGEKLFF | TGTGCCAGCAGTTTTCGTCGGACACTTGGAGAAAAACTGTTTTTT
TRBJ1-1 | . | TRBV2 | . | CASSPPTGPVNTEAFF | TGTGCCAGCAGTCCTCCGACAGGCCCTGTGAACACTGAAGCTTTCTTT
TRBJ2-7 | . | TRBV28 | TRBD2 | CASSHPPLAGGKKIEDEQYF | TGTGCCAGCAGTCATCCACCTCTAGCGGGAGGTAAGAAAATCGAGGACGAGCAGTACTTC
TRBJ2-2 | . | TRBV28 | TRBD2 | CASSKASGSTGELFF | TGTGCCAGCAGTAAGGCTAGCGGGAGTACCGGGGAGCTGTTTTTT
TRBJ1-5 | few | TRBV27 | TRBD1 | CASRATGAGNQPQHF | TGTGCCAGCAGGGCGACAGGGGCGGGCAATCAGCCCCAGCATTTT
TRBJ1-1 | once | TRBV6-5 | TRBD1 | CASSYYRTGGDEAFF | TGTGCCAGCAGTTACTACCGGACAGGGGGCGATGAAGCTTTCTTT
TRBJ2-1 | . | TRBV5-1 | TRBD2 | CASIRSGTSGIREQFF | TGCGCCAGCATTCGCTCCGGGACTAGCGGGATTCGTGAGCAGTTCTTC
TRBJ2-7 | . | TRBV6-5 | TRBD2 | CASSPLLAGGSEQYF | TGTGCCAGCAGTCCATTACTAGCGGGAGGGAGCGAGCAGTACTTC
TRBJ2-3 | . | TRBV23-1 | . | CASEGRGPDTQYF | TGCGCCAGCGAGGGCAGGGGCCCAGATACGCAGTATTTT
TRBJ1-6 | . | TRBV28 | . | CASSLMAGGPPLHF | TGTGCCAGCAGTTTAATGGCAGGAGGTCCACCCCTCCACTTT
TRBJ2-7 | . | TRBV6-2/TRBV6-3 | . | CASSRTIYEQYF | TGTGCCAGCAGCCGGACTATATACGAGCAGTACTTC
TRBJ2-3 | . | TRBV3-1/TRBV3-2 | . | CASSQGQHREGTDTQYF | TGTGCCAGCAGCCAAGGACAACACAGGGAAGGTACAGATACGCAGTATTTT
TRBJ1-6 | few | TRBV30 | . | CAWSREGNSPLHF | TGTGCCTGGAGTAGAGAGGGAAATTCACCCCTCCACTTT